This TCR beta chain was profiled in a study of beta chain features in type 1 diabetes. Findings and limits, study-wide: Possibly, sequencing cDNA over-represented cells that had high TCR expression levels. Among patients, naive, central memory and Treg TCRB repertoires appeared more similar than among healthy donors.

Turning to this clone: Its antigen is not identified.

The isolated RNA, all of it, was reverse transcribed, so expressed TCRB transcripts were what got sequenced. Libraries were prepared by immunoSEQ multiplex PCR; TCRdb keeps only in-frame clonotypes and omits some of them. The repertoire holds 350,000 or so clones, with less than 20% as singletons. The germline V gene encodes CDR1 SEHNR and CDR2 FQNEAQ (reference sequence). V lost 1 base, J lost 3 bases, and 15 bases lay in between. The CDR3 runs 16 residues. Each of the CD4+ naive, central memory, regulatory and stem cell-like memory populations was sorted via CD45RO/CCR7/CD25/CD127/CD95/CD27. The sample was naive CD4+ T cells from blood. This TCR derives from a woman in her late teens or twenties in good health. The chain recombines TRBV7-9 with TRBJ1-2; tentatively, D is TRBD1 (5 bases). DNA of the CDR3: TGTGCCAGCAGCTTAGGTAGAGCGTCAGGGCACTATGGCTACACCTTC. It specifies CASSLGRASGHYGYTF.